The rows below give T cell receptor beta chains drawn from one sample of a study of shared clonotypes between healthy human individuals. Profiling relied on immunoSEQ multiplex PCR, and the TCRdb table lists in-frame clones only, not all of them. The sample yields about 2.3 million clones, 93% seen once. The specimen was naive CD4+ T cells from PBMCs. These receptors all come from a man aged 18 to 30 in good health. Some clones in this sample may be carry-over from other donors' samples. Both conserved end residues are part of each CDR3. D genes are given only for firm matches. The size field is filled for only some rows; it gives once, few, many or a size class.

D gene: NA
clone size: NA
V gene: TRBV2
J gene: TRBJ1-2
CDR3 protein: CASSENLGYYGYTF
CDR3 DNA: TGTGCCAGCAGTGAAAATCTGGGGTACTATGGCTACACCTTC

D gene: NA
clone size: NA
V gene: TRBV5-4
J gene: TRBJ2-7
CDR3 protein: CASSFFKDSYEQYF
CDR3 DNA: TGTGCCAGCAGCTTTTTTAAGGACAGTTACGAGCAGTACTTC

D gene: NA
clone size: few
V gene: TRBV18
J gene: TRBJ1-3
CDR3 protein: CASSPVQGGRSSGNTIYF
CDR3 DNA: TGTGCCAGCTCACCAGTCCAGGGAGGAAGATCCTCTGGAAACACCATATATTTT

D gene: NA
clone size: NA
V gene: TRBV4-2
J gene: TRBJ2-3
CDR3 protein: CASSQDWAQRGTDTQYF
CDR3 DNA: TGTGCCAGCAGCCAAGATTGGGCACAGCGTGGCACAGATACGCAGTATTTT

D gene: NA
clone size: NA
V gene: TRBV2
J gene: TRBJ2-2
CDR3 protein: CASSATGNGELFF
CDR3 DNA: TGTGCCAGCAGCGCTACAGGGAACGGGGAGCTGTTTTTT

D gene: NA
clone size: NA
V gene: TRBV29-1
J gene: TRBJ2-5
CDR3 protein: CSVEEWEERETQYF
CDR3 DNA: TGCAGCGTTGAAGAATGGGAGGAAAGAGAGACCCAGTACTTC

D gene: TRBD1
clone size: NA
V gene: TRBV7-9
J gene: TRBJ2-7
CDR3 protein: CASGTGGYEQYF
CDR3 DNA: TGTGCCAGCGGGACAGGGGGCTACGAGCAGTACTTC

D gene: NA
clone size: NA
V gene: TRBV5-1
J gene: TRBJ1-2
CDR3 protein: CASSRSGGESGYTF
CDR3 DNA: TGCGCCAGCAGCCGATCTGGCGGGGAAAGTGGCTACACCTTC

D gene: NA
clone size: NA
V gene: TRBV5-5
J gene: TRBJ1-4
CDR3 protein: CASSSQGSNEKLFF
CDR3 DNA: TGTGCCAGCAGCTCTCAGGGGTCTAATGAAAAACTGTTTTTT

D gene: NA
clone size: NA
V gene: TRBV28
J gene: TRBJ2-3
CDR3 protein: CASSPFGGPSTDTQYF
CDR3 DNA: TGTGCCAGCAGTCCCTTTGGGGGTCCTAGCACAGATACGCAGTATTTT

D gene: NA
clone size: NA
V gene: TRBV5-1
J gene: TRBJ2-4
CDR3 protein: CASRIGDGIQYF
CDR3 DNA: TGCGCCAGCAGGATAGGGGATGGCATTCAGTACTTC

D gene: TRBD2
clone size: NA
V gene: TRBV5-8
J gene: TRBJ2-5
CDR3 protein: CASSLGEVRAGEETQYF
CDR3 DNA: TGTGCCAGCAGCTTGGGTGAGGTGCGGGCGGGAGAGGAGACCCAGTACTTC

D gene: NA
clone size: NA
V gene: TRBV18
J gene: TRBJ2-3
CDR3 protein: CASSRLGGSTDTQYF
CDR3 DNA: TGTGCCAGCTCACGACTCGGCGGAAGCACAGATACGCAGTATTTT

D gene: NA
clone size: NA
V gene: TRBV7-2
J gene: TRBJ1-5
CDR3 protein: CASSLDRGNQPQHF
CDR3 DNA: TGTGCCAGCAGCTTAGACAGGGGCAATCAGCCCCAGCATTTT

D gene: TRBD1
clone size: NA
V gene: TRBV6-5
J gene: TRBJ2-7
CDR3 protein: CASSYQTGVYEQYF
CDR3 DNA: TGTGCCAGCAGTTACCAGACAGGGGTCTACGAGCAGTACTTC

D gene: NA
clone size: NA
V gene: TRBV18
J gene: TRBJ2-1
CDR3 protein: CAGTSKAYNEQFF
CDR3 DNA: TGTGCCGGAACTAGCAAGGCCTACAATGAGCAGTTCTTC

D gene: TRBD1
clone size: NA
V gene: TRBV6-1
J gene: TRBJ2-2
CDR3 protein: CASRKTGGPGELFF
CDR3 DNA: TGTGCCAGCAGGAAAACAGGGGGCCCCGGGGAGCTGTTTTTT

D gene: NA
clone size: NA
V gene: TRBV19
J gene: TRBJ1-5
CDR3 protein: CAISKMGDQPQHF
CDR3 DNA: TGTGCCATCTCTAAGATGGGGGACCAGCCCCAGCATTTT

D gene: NA
clone size: NA
V gene: TRBV7-9
J gene: TRBJ1-1
CDR3 protein: CASRDRGLFSEAFF
CDR3 DNA: TGTGCCAGCAGGGACAGAGGCCTGTTTTCTGAAGCTTTCTTT

D gene: NA
clone size: NA
V gene: TRBV18
J gene: TRBJ2-7
CDR3 protein: CASSPPSGLPYEQYF
CDR3 DNA: TGTGCCAGCTCGCCACCCTCGGGCCTCCCCTACGAGCAGTACTTC

D gene: NA
clone size: NA
V gene: TRBV7-8
J gene: TRBJ1-5
CDR3 protein: CASSSNREFRQPQHF
CDR3 DNA: TGTGCCAGCAGCTCCAACAGGGAATTCAGACAGCCCCAGCATTTT

D gene: NA
clone size: NA
V gene: TRBV11-2
J gene: TRBJ2-7
CDR3 protein: CASSLGVGGYEQYF
CDR3 DNA: TGTGCCAGCAGCTTAGGGGTAGGGGGGTACGAGCAGTACTTC

D gene: TRBD2
clone size: NA
V gene: TRBV30
J gene: TRBJ2-5
CDR3 protein: CAWSVLAGGPRETQYF
CDR3 DNA: TGTGCCTGGAGTGTACTAGCGGGAGGGCCTAGGGAGACCCAGTACTTC

D gene: TRBD2
clone size: NA
V gene: TRBV5-1
J gene: TRBJ2-1
CDR3 protein: CASSPAGHSYNEQFF
CDR3 DNA: TGCGCCAGCAGCCCAGCGGGGCACTCCTACAATGAGCAGTTCTTC

D gene: NA
clone size: NA
V gene: TRBV28
J gene: TRBJ1-1
CDR3 protein: CASSLGLPNAEAFF
CDR3 DNA: TGTGCCAGCAGTTTAGGCCTCCCGAACGCTGAAGCTTTCTTT

D gene: NA
clone size: NA
V gene: TRBV2
J gene: TRBJ2-7
CDR3 protein: CASSDAPPKSSYEQYF
CDR3 DNA: TGTGCCAGCAGTGATGCCCCGCCTAAGAGCTCCTACGAGCAGTACTTC

D gene: TRBD2
clone size: NA
V gene: TRBV7-2
J gene: TRBJ2-3
CDR3 protein: CASSTKSGRALDTQYF
CDR3 DNA: TGTGCCAGCAGCACAAAAAGCGGGAGGGCTTTGGATACGCAGTATTTT

D gene: TRBD2
clone size: NA
V gene: TRBV5-1
J gene: TRBJ2-5
CDR3 protein: CASSPTSGQETQYF
CDR3 DNA: TGCGCCAGCAGCCCGACTAGCGGACAAGAGACCCAGTACTTC

D gene: TRBD2
clone size: NA
V gene: TRBV2
J gene: TRBJ2-5
CDR3 protein: CASWREGRWSETQYF
CDR3 DNA: TGTGCCAGCTGGCGGGAGGGCCGGTGGTCAGAGACCCAGTACTTC

D gene: TRBD1
clone size: NA
V gene: TRBV6-1
J gene: TRBJ2-7
CDR3 protein: CASQGQGISYEQYF
CDR3 DNA: TGTGCCAGCCAAGGACAGGGCATATCCTACGAGCAGTACTTC

D gene: TRBD1
clone size: once
V gene: TRBV7-2
J gene: TRBJ1-4
CDR3 protein: CASSRLQVGQGNEKLFF
CDR3 DNA: TGTGCCAGCAGCCGTCTCCAAGTGGGACAGGGAAATGAAAAACTGTTTTTT

D gene: NA
clone size: NA
V gene: TRBV28
J gene: TRBJ2-1
CDR3 protein: CASSTNFRDSKGRSYNEQFF
CDR3 DNA: TGTGCCAGCAGTACGAATTTCCGGGACTCCAAAGGGCGATCCTACAATGAGCAGTTCTTC

D gene: NA
clone size: NA
V gene: TRBV5-1
J gene: TRBJ1-1
CDR3 protein: CASSSEGGTTEAFF
CDR3 DNA: TGCGCCAGCAGCTCAGAGGGGGGGACCACCGAAGCTTTCTTT

D gene: TRBD1
clone size: once
V gene: TRBV28
J gene: TRBJ2-3
CDR3 protein: CASTGPGQGGLDTQYF
CDR3 DNA: TGTGCCAGCACCGGGCCGGGACAGGGGGGCTTAGATACGCAGTATTTT

D gene: TRBD1
clone size: NA
V gene: TRBV2
J gene: TRBJ1-5
CDR3 protein: CASTPTGFQPQHF
CDR3 DNA: TGTGCCAGCACCCCGACAGGGTTTCAGCCCCAGCATTTT

D gene: TRBD2
clone size: NA
V gene: TRBV6-6
J gene: TRBJ2-3
CDR3 protein: CASSTTSPGRGLQYF
CDR3 DNA: TGTGCCAGCAGCACGACTAGCCCGGGAAGGGGCCTGCAGTATTTT

D gene: TRBD1
clone size: NA
V gene: TRBV28
J gene: TRBJ1-2
CDR3 protein: CASRESRQGRGGYTF
CDR3 DNA: TGTGCCAGCAGGGAGTCGAGACAGGGGAGAGGAGGCTACACCTTC

D gene: NA
clone size: NA
V gene: TRBV29-1
J gene: TRBJ1-4
CDR3 protein: CSVSSVEKLFF
CDR3 DNA: TGCAGCGTGAGTTCCGTTGAAAAACTGTTTTTT

D gene: NA
clone size: NA
V gene: TRBV2
J gene: TRBJ2-7
CDR3 protein: CASSAQGVGQYF
CDR3 DNA: TGTGCCAGCAGTGCACAGGGTGTCGGGCAGTACTTC

D gene: TRBD2
clone size: NA
V gene: TRBV6-6
J gene: TRBJ2-7
CDR3 protein: CASSYSAGGYYEQYF
CDR3 DNA: TGTGCCAGCAGTTACTCGGCGGGGGGATACTACGAGCAGTACTTC

D gene: TRBD2
clone size: NA
V gene: TRBV28
J gene: TRBJ2-3
CDR3 protein: CASSLAGGLYTQYF
CDR3 DNA: TGTGCCAGCAGTCTAGCGGGAGGGCTTTATACGCAGTATTTT

D gene: NA
clone size: NA
V gene: TRBV4-3
J gene: TRBJ2-2
CDR3 protein: CASSQAGAAGELFF
CDR3 DNA: TGCGCCAGCAGCCAAGCAGGGGCCGCCGGGGAGCTGTTTTTT

D gene: NA
clone size: NA
V gene: TRBV10-1
J gene: TRBJ2-7
CDR3 protein: CASSESIGTYEQYF
CDR3 DNA: TGCGCCAGCAGTGAGTCGATCGGGACCTACGAGCAGTACTTC

D gene: NA
clone size: NA
V gene: TRBV7-9
J gene: TRBJ1-1
CDR3 protein: CASSLEWGDTEAFF
CDR3 DNA: TGTGCCAGCAGCTTAGAGTGGGGAGACACTGAAGCTTTCTTT

D gene: NA
clone size: NA
V gene: TRBV4-3
J gene: TRBJ1-2
CDR3 protein: CASSPNPPVIFYGYTF
CDR3 DNA: TGCGCCAGCAGCCCGAATCCGCCGGTTATTTTCTATGGCTACACCTTC

D gene: TRBD1
clone size: NA
V gene: TRBV30
J gene: TRBJ1-2
CDR3 protein: CAWDGTGRYGYTF
CDR3 DNA: TGTGCCTGGGACGGGACAGGGCGCTATGGCTACACCTTC

D gene: NA
clone size: NA
V gene: TRBV4-2
J gene: TRBJ2-2
CDR3 protein: CASSRIQLNTGELFF
CDR3 DNA: TGTGCCAGCAGCCGAATACAGCTAAACACCGGGGAGCTGTTTTTT

D gene: NA
clone size: NA
V gene: TRBV19
J gene: TRBJ1-5
CDR3 protein: CASSVWGVQPQHF
CDR3 DNA: TGTGCCAGTAGTGTGTGGGGGGTTCAGCCCCAGCATTTT

D gene: NA
clone size: once
V gene: TRBV9
J gene: TRBJ2-3
CDR3 protein: CASSVDAVTDTQYF
CDR3 DNA: TGTGCCAGCAGCGTAGACGCTGTTACAGATACGCAGTATTTT

D gene: NA
clone size: NA
V gene: TRBV9
J gene: TRBJ1-5
CDR3 protein: CASSAGTSFEPQHF
CDR3 DNA: TGTGCCAGCAGCGCCGGGACATCGTTTGAGCCCCAGCATTTT

D gene: TRBD1
clone size: NA
V gene: TRBV14
J gene: TRBJ1-2
CDR3 protein: CASSPRQGGSGYTF
CDR3 DNA: TGTGCCAGCAGCCCTAGACAGGGGGGTTCCGGCTACACCTTC

D gene: NA
clone size: NA
V gene: TRBV4-3
J gene: TRBJ2-5
CDR3 protein: CASSRDFAAETQYF
CDR3 DNA: TGCGCCAGCAGCCGGGACTTTGCGGCGGAGACCCAGTACTTC

D gene: TRBD1
clone size: few
V gene: TRBV6-5
J gene: TRBJ2-7
CDR3 protein: CASSPTGTGAYEQYF
CDR3 DNA: TGTGCCAGCAGTCCAACAGGGACAGGGGCCTACGAGCAGTACTTC

D gene: TRBD2
clone size: NA
V gene: TRBV25-1
J gene: TRBJ2-7
CDR3 protein: CASSGSSGTSGRAWEQYF
CDR3 DNA: TGTGCCAGCAGTGGTTCGTCCGGGACTAGCGGGAGGGCCTGGGAGCAGTACTTC

D gene: NA
clone size: once
V gene: TRBV20-1
J gene: TRBJ2-1
CDR3 protein: CSATDNEQFF
CDR3 DNA: TGCAGTGCTACTGACAATGAGCAGTTCTTC

D gene: NA
clone size: NA
V gene: TRBV19
J gene: TRBJ2-7
CDR3 protein: CASSLRETLEQYF
CDR3 DNA: TGTGCCAGTAGTCTACGGGAAACTCTCGAGCAGTACTTC

D gene: NA
clone size: NA
V gene: TRBV7-2
J gene: TRBJ1-1
CDR3 protein: CASSRMTVYTEAFF
CDR3 DNA: TGTGCCAGCAGCCGGATGACAGTTTACACTGAAGCTTTCTTT

D gene: NA
clone size: once
V gene: TRBV29-1
J gene: TRBJ2-3
CDR3 protein: CSVEVGPGRGRKTTDTQYF
CDR3 DNA: TGCAGCGTTGAAGTAGGACCCGGTCGGGGGCGCAAGACCACAGATACGCAGTATTTT

D gene: NA
clone size: NA
V gene: TRBV20-1
J gene: TRBJ2-5
CDR3 protein: CSGGQETQYF
CDR3 DNA: TGCAGTGGGGGCCAAGAGACCCAGTACTTC

D gene: NA
clone size: NA
V gene: TRBV6-1
J gene: TRBJ2-7
CDR3 protein: CASSEASFSEQYF
CDR3 DNA: TGTGCCAGCAGTGAAGCGTCGTTTAGCGAGCAGTACTTC